This T cell receptor beta chain originates from a study of identifying expanded T cells in peripheral blood. No infections or other immune events were documented during collection. Measured with immunoSEQ multiplex PCR; TCRdb has only the in-frame clones, and not every one. This table has roughly 84,000 clones, 70% to 90% appearing once. Germline V CDR1 and CDR2: MGHRA, YSYEKL. CDR3 length: 19 amino acids. Unmatched junction bases numbered 18, after V lost 4 bases and J lost 8 bases. About this clone: Its specificity is unknown.

Study-wide results and caveats: Over approximately two and four weeks, about 15 and 19 clones changed, versus around 1.3 between replicates. Across healthy donors, higher total template counts meant significantly greater roughly 2-week count variance.

V and J are TRBV4-1 and TRBJ2-1, with TRBD2 matching 12 bases. This receptor was identified in a person aged 18 to 70 in good health. Sequenced material: blood. In DNA form, the CDR3 reads TGCGCCAGCAGCCCACGCGCCCCTTCGACTAGCGGGGGTCTCGATGAGCAGTTCTTC. Translation gives CASSPRAPSTSGGLDEQFF.